A selection of T cell receptor beta chains follows, all from one sample in a study of human T cells and chemical hapten exposure. TCRdb re-derived calls from the RACE reads in MiXCR, one entry per CDR3 protein. The profile shows 300,000 to 450,000 distinct CDR3 sequences, about 5% of them singletons. This sample comprised whole blood, obtained in connection with sensitization to the hapten diphenylcyclopropenone (DPC). These receptors all stem from a woman aged 18-29 years with alopecia areata. Some clones in this sample may be carry-over from other donors' samples. Each CDR3 is given with its conserved first and last residue. A D gene is named only where the DNA matches it firmly. Only part of the rows carry a size: once, few, many, or a class if the clone is expanded.

d_call: -
v_call: TRBV7-2
clone_size: many
j_call: TRBJ1-5
cdr3_aa: CASSSTTFQPQHF
cdr3_nt: TGTGCCAGCAGCTCGACGACTTTCCAGCCCCAGCATTTT

d_call: TRBD1
v_call: TRBV6-5
clone_size: -
j_call: TRBJ2-3
cdr3_aa: CASRPHRQGGMTDTQYF
cdr3_nt: TGTGCCAGCAGGCCACATCGACAGGGCGGAATGACAGATACGCAGTATTTT

d_call: -
v_call: TRBV6-1
clone_size: -
j_call: TRBJ1-5
cdr3_aa: CASSEGIWNQPQHF
cdr3_nt: TGTGCCAGCAGTGAAGGGATCTGGAATCAGCCCCAGCATTTT

d_call: TRBD1
v_call: TRBV4-2
clone_size: few
j_call: TRBJ1-1
cdr3_aa: CASSQGMKGGDGMNTEAFF
cdr3_nt: TGTGCCAGCAGCCAAGGTATGAAAGGGGGCGATGGGATGAACACTGAAGCTTTCTTT

d_call: TRBD1
v_call: TRBV12-3/TRBV12-4
clone_size: -
j_call: TRBJ2-3
cdr3_aa: CASSSGDRGTDTQYF
cdr3_nt: TGTGCCAGCAGTTCGGGGGACAGGGGAACAGATACGCAGTATTTT

d_call: TRBD2
v_call: TRBV3-1
clone_size: many
j_call: TRBJ2-7
cdr3_aa: CASSQGLAGYEQYF
cdr3_nt: TGTGCCAGCAGCCAGGGACTAGCGGGGTACGAGCAGTACTTC

d_call: -
v_call: TRBV14
clone_size: few
j_call: TRBJ1-1
cdr3_aa: CASSRGIHTEAFF
cdr3_nt: TGTGCCAGCAGCCGAGGGATCCACACTGAAGCTTTCTTT

d_call: TRBD1
v_call: TRBV6-6
clone_size: few
j_call: TRBJ1-5
cdr3_aa: CASSSPDRGAGQPQHF
cdr3_nt: TGTGCCAGCAGCAGCCCGGACAGGGGAGCCGGTCAGCCCCAGCATTTT

d_call: TRBD2
v_call: TRBV6-5
clone_size: -
j_call: TRBJ2-3
cdr3_aa: CASRISGGAGDTQYF
cdr3_nt: TGTGCCAGCAGGATTAGCGGGGGGGCCGGAGATACGCAGTATTTT

d_call: -
v_call: TRBV7-9
clone_size: -
j_call: TRBJ1-1
cdr3_aa: CASSLFYEVPEAFF
cdr3_nt: TGTGCCAGCAGCTTATTCTATGAGGTACCTGAAGCTTTCTTT

d_call: TRBD1
v_call: TRBV12-3/TRBV12-4
clone_size: few
j_call: TRBJ2-3
cdr3_aa: CASSSPGQGRTDTQYF
cdr3_nt: TGTGCCAGCAGTTCGCCGGGACAGGGGAGGACAGATACGCAGTATTTT

d_call: TRBD2
v_call: TRBV19
clone_size: many
j_call: TRBJ2-7
cdr3_aa: CASSIGGYEQYF
cdr3_nt: TGTGCCAGCAGTATCGGGGGGTACGAGCAGTACTTC

d_call: TRBD2
v_call: TRBV12-3/TRBV12-4
clone_size: -
j_call: TRBJ2-1
cdr3_aa: CASRSRGESYNEQFF
cdr3_nt: TGTGCCAGCAGGTCGCGGGGGGAGTCCTACAATGAGCAGTTCTTC

d_call: -
v_call: TRBV6-5
clone_size: few
j_call: TRBJ2-5
cdr3_aa: CASRRQGLQETQYF
cdr3_nt: TGTGCCAGCAGACGACAGGGACTCCAAGAGACCCAGTACTTC

d_call: -
v_call: TRBV6-6
clone_size: few
j_call: TRBJ1-2
cdr3_aa: CASSYSSVEGYTF
cdr3_nt: TGTGCCAGCAGTTACTCGAGTGTGGAGGGCTACACCTTC

d_call: -
v_call: TRBV7-4
clone_size: few
j_call: TRBJ2-5
cdr3_aa: CASSNTGLTSQETQYF
cdr3_nt: TGTGCCAGCAGCAACACCGGACTGACTTCTCAAGAGACCCAGTACTTC

d_call: -
v_call: TRBV29-1
clone_size: few
j_call: TRBJ2-7
cdr3_aa: CSVSDSPMSYEQYF
cdr3_nt: TGCAGCGTTTCCGACAGCCCGATGTCCTACGAGCAGTACTTC

d_call: -
v_call: TRBV27
clone_size: many
j_call: TRBJ2-5
cdr3_aa: CASTWRGGQETQYF
cdr3_nt: TGTGCCAGCACCTGGAGAGGGGGACAAGAGACCCAGTACTTC

d_call: -
v_call: TRBV2
clone_size: many
j_call: TRBJ1-1
cdr3_aa: CASNGRTEAFF
cdr3_nt: TGTGCCAGCAACGGCAGAACTGAAGCTTTCTTT

d_call: -
v_call: TRBV3-1
clone_size: many
j_call: TRBJ1-1
cdr3_aa: CASSPEQGMNTEAFF
cdr3_nt: TGTGCCAGCAGCCCAGAACAGGGAATGAACACTGAAGCTTTCTTT

d_call: -
v_call: TRBV6-2/TRBV6-3
clone_size: few
j_call: TRBJ1-1
cdr3_aa: CASSLLGGDTEAFF
cdr3_nt: TGTGCCAGCAGCCTACTAGGAGGGGACACTGAAGCTTTCTTT

d_call: TRBD1
v_call: TRBV20-1
clone_size: few
j_call: TRBJ2-7
cdr3_aa: CSARATGTGAYEQYF
cdr3_nt: TGCAGTGCTAGGGCCACCGGGACAGGCGCCTACGAGCAGTACTTC

d_call: -
v_call: TRBV5-1
clone_size: -
j_call: TRBJ1-2
cdr3_aa: CASSLDAGGAGYTF
cdr3_nt: TGCGCCAGCAGCTTGGATGCGGGGGGAGCTGGCTACACCTTC

d_call: TRBD1
v_call: TRBV27
clone_size: few
j_call: TRBJ1-2
cdr3_aa: CASSSSTGEGNYGYTF
cdr3_nt: TGTGCCAGCAGTTCCTCCACAGGGGAGGGCAACTATGGCTACACCTTC

d_call: TRBD1
v_call: TRBV7-6
clone_size: few
j_call: TRBJ1-2
cdr3_aa: CASSTRQGSGGYTF
cdr3_nt: TGTGCCAGCAGCACTAGACAGGGGTCGGGTGGCTACACCTTC

d_call: TRBD2
v_call: TRBV12-5
clone_size: few
j_call: TRBJ2-3
cdr3_aa: CASGLRQLAGTLPSTDTQYF
cdr3_nt: TGTGCTAGTGGTTTGCGGCAACTAGCGGGTACCCTCCCTAGCACAGATACGCAGTATTTT

d_call: -
v_call: TRBV5-1
clone_size: -
j_call: TRBJ1-2
cdr3_aa: CASSIAGEHGYTF
cdr3_nt: TGCGCCAGCAGTATCGCAGGGGAGCATGGCTACACCTTC

d_call: -
v_call: TRBV20-1
clone_size: many
j_call: TRBJ1-4
cdr3_aa: CSARDATGGEKLFF
cdr3_nt: TGCAGTGCTAGAGATGCGACAGGCGGTGAAAAACTGTTTTTT

d_call: -
v_call: TRBV9
clone_size: -
j_call: TRBJ2-1
cdr3_aa: CASSVAGTKDNEQFF
cdr3_nt: TGTGCCAGCAGCGTAGCTGGGACAAAGGACAATGAGCAGTTCTTC

d_call: TRBD2
v_call: TRBV14
clone_size: -
j_call: TRBJ2-6
cdr3_aa: CASSQDTSGAGANVLTF
cdr3_nt: TGTGCCAGCAGCCAAGATACTAGCGGGGCTGGGGCCAACGTCCTGACTTTC

d_call: -
v_call: TRBV6-2/TRBV6-3
clone_size: -
j_call: TRBJ2-1
cdr3_aa: CASRDGGGGSNEQFF
cdr3_nt: TGTGCCAGCAGAGATGGGGGGGGCGGTAGCAATGAGCAGTTCTTC

d_call: -
v_call: TRBV7-2
clone_size: few
j_call: TRBJ1-1
cdr3_aa: CASSLAGGLNTEAFF
cdr3_nt: TGTGCCAGCAGCCTGGCAGGAGGCCTGAACACTGAAGCTTTCTTT

d_call: -
v_call: TRBV6-2/TRBV6-3
clone_size: -
j_call: TRBJ2-4
cdr3_aa: CASRNTGLLAKNIQYF
cdr3_nt: TGTGCCAGCAGGAACACAGGGCTACTAGCCAAAAACATTCAGTACTTC

d_call: TRBD2
v_call: TRBV13
clone_size: many
j_call: TRBJ2-7
cdr3_aa: CASSPPPRGAPSEQYF
cdr3_nt: TGTGCCAGCAGCCCCCCTCCGCGGGGGGCGCCCTCCGAGCAGTACTTC

d_call: TRBD1
v_call: TRBV29-1
clone_size: -
j_call: TRBJ2-3
cdr3_aa: CSVSPGTGTTDTRYF
cdr3_nt: TGCAGCGTTTCGCCCGGGACAGGGACCACAGATACGCGGTATTTT

d_call: -
v_call: TRBV6-2/TRBV6-3
clone_size: many
j_call: TRBJ2-3
cdr3_aa: CASSDGRETDTQYF
cdr3_nt: TGTGCCAGCAGTGACGGCCGGGAGACAGATACGCAGTATTTT

d_call: TRBD1
v_call: TRBV20-1
clone_size: many
j_call: TRBJ1-1
cdr3_aa: CSADRVEGPNTEAFF
cdr3_nt: TGCAGTGCAGACAGGGTTGAAGGCCCCAACACTGAAGCTTTCTTT

d_call: -
v_call: TRBV7-9
clone_size: -
j_call: TRBJ2-2
cdr3_aa: CASSSLTSGELFF
cdr3_nt: TGTGCCAGCAGCTCCCTTACCTCCGGGGAGCTGTTTTTT

d_call: -
v_call: TRBV6-2/TRBV6-3
clone_size: few
j_call: TRBJ1-5
cdr3_aa: CASSYSVLYRNSNQPQHF
cdr3_nt: TGTGCCAGCAGTTACTCCGTCCTGTACAGGAATAGCAATCAGCCCCAGCATTTT

d_call: -
v_call: TRBV20-1
clone_size: few
j_call: TRBJ2-7
cdr3_aa: CSASDRIYEQYF
cdr3_nt: TGCAGTGCCTCAGACAGGATCTACGAGCAGTACTTC

d_call: TRBD2
v_call: TRBV28
clone_size: -
j_call: TRBJ2-3
cdr3_aa: CASSYLAGVTDTQYF
cdr3_nt: TGTGCCAGCAGTTACCTAGCGGGGGTCACAGATACGCAGTATTTT

d_call: -
v_call: TRBV4-3
clone_size: many
j_call: TRBJ1-2
cdr3_aa: CASSQSDYGYTF
cdr3_nt: TGCGCCAGCAGCCAATCAGACTATGGCTACACCTTC

d_call: -
v_call: TRBV4-3
clone_size: many
j_call: TRBJ1-1
cdr3_aa: CASSQANRMYTEAFF
cdr3_nt: TGCGCCAGCAGCCAAGCTAACCGGATGTACACTGAAGCTTTCTTT

d_call: -
v_call: TRBV7-2
clone_size: -
j_call: TRBJ2-4
cdr3_aa: CASSLLAPDIQYF
cdr3_nt: TGTGCCAGCAGCCTACTAGCCCCGGACATTCAGTACTTC

d_call: -
v_call: TRBV20-1
clone_size: few
j_call: TRBJ2-7
cdr3_aa: CSAPISTGSYEQYF
cdr3_nt: TGCAGTGCTCCGATCTCGACGGGGAGCTACGAGCAGTACTTC

d_call: -
v_call: TRBV14
clone_size: few
j_call: TRBJ2-2
cdr3_aa: CASSQDRISSDTGELFF
cdr3_nt: TGTGCCAGCAGCCAAGACAGGATTAGCTCGGACACCGGGGAGCTGTTTTTT

d_call: TRBD1
v_call: TRBV7-2
clone_size: few
j_call: TRBJ1-2
cdr3_aa: CASSSGQGFGSYGYTF
cdr3_nt: TGTGCCAGCAGTTCGGGACAGGGATTCGGAAGCTATGGCTACACCTTC

d_call: TRBD1
v_call: TRBV2
clone_size: -
j_call: TRBJ2-7
cdr3_aa: CAINRGTSEQYF
cdr3_nt: TGTGCCATAAACAGGGGGACGAGCGAGCAGTACTTC

d_call: -
v_call: TRBV6-5
clone_size: many
j_call: TRBJ2-1
cdr3_aa: CASGVSSYNEQFF
cdr3_nt: TGTGCCAGCGGGGTGAGCTCCTACAATGAGCAGTTCTTC

d_call: -
v_call: TRBV6-5
clone_size: few
j_call: TRBJ2-3
cdr3_aa: CASSYWIGAEEDTQYF
cdr3_nt: TGTGCCAGCAGTTACTGGATTGGGGCGGAAGAAGATACGCAGTATTTT

d_call: -
v_call: TRBV27
clone_size: few
j_call: TRBJ1-4
cdr3_aa: CASSLGRESGTNEKLFF
cdr3_nt: TGTGCCAGCAGTTTGGGCAGGGAGTCAGGAACTAATGAAAAACTGTTTTTT

d_call: -
v_call: TRBV29-1
clone_size: many
j_call: TRBJ1-4
cdr3_aa: CSVEFGTPAHEKLFF
cdr3_nt: TGCAGCGTTGAATTTGGAACACCGGCCCATGAAAAACTGTTTTTT

d_call: -
v_call: TRBV5-4
clone_size: few
j_call: TRBJ2-1
cdr3_aa: CASSSPSSYNEQFF
cdr3_nt: TGTGCCAGCAGCTCCCCCTCCTCCTACAATGAGCAGTTCTTC